This note documents a single T cell receptor (beta chain) sequence. CDR3 length equals 19 residues. The data stem from a study of OX40 agonist ivuxolimab in advanced cancers. Profiled with immunoSEQ multiplex PCR; TCRdb holds only in-frame clones, not every one. The table lists 80,000 or so clones, 75% to 90% of them singletons. This clonotype originated in an adult with an advanced solid tumor such as melanoma, head and neck, liver or kidney cancer. The chain links TRBV21-1 to TRBJ2-7. TRBV21-1 has pseudogene status. Material: CD4+ or CD8+ T cells sorted from blood, obtained in a trial of the OX40 agonist ivuxolimab. CDR3 nucleotides: TGTGCCAGCAGCCACCAAGGTCGGTGGATGCGTGTAGGGTCCTACGAGCAGTACTTC. Protein product: CASSHQGRWMRVGSYEQYF.